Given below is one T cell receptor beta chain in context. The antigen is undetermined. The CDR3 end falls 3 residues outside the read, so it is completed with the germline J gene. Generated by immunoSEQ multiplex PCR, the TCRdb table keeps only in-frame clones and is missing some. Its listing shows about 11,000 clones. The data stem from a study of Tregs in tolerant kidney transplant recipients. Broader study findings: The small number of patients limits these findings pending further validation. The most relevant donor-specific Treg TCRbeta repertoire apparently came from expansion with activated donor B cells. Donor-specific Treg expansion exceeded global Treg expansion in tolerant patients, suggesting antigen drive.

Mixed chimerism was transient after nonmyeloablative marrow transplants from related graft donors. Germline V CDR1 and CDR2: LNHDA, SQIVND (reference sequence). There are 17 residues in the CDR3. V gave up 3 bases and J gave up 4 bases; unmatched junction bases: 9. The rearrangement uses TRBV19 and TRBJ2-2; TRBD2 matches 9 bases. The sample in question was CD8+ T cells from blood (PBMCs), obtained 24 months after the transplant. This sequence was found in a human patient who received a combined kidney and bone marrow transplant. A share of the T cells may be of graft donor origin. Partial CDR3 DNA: TGTGCCAGTAGTATTGGACTAGCGTACTCGGGCACCGGGGAG. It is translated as CASSIGLAYSGTGE. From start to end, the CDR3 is CASSIGLAYSGTGELFF. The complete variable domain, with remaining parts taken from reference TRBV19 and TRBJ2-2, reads DGGITQSPKYLFRKEGQNVTLSCEQNLNHDAMYWYRQDPGQGLRLIYYSQIVNDFQKGDIAEGYSVSREKKESFPLTVTSAQKNPTAFYLCASSIGLAYSGTGELFFGEGSRLTVL.